This T cell receptor (beta chain) was sequenced in a study of T cell repertoires in cytomegalovirus infection. Turning to the study itself: Use of recently identified HLA-C-restricted and well-studied HLA-B-restricted CMV epitopes was part of the study. Both CMV infection and a matching HLA type were indicated by public TCR beta signatures.

Comments on this clonotype: Its antigen remains unidentified.

CDR1 is LGHNA, CDR2 YNFKEQ, per germline. The length of the CDR3 is 15 residues. Trimming left V 2 bases short and J 2 bases short, with 10 bases between. Study findings and constraints: Carriers of CMV and the relevant HLA type were discriminated by public TCR beta frequency. HLA-C-restricted, CMV-specific TCR beta clonotypes were dominant ex vivo.

TCRdb re-called the reads with MiXCR, one entry per CDR3 protein. The top ten clones hold 15% to 20% of a sample with roughly 500,000 distinct CDR3 sequences, roughly 34% of them seen once. This chain uses TRBV4-2 with TRBJ2-1; D not certain. The receptor's source is a human donor in good health (CMV status not recorded). Some clones in this sample may be carry-over from other donors' samples. The input for sequencing was cultured PBMCs, taken from culture after CMV antigen stimulation. The CDR3 loop reads CASSQKGGTYNEQFF. The CDR3 DNA sequence: TGTGCCAGCAGCCAAAAAGGCGGAACCTACAATGAGCAGTTCTTC.